The clone carrying this TCR beta chain has just one count. Its target is unknown. Primers for the PCR totalled 60 Vbeta and 13 Jbeta. The repertoire was sequenced with immunoSEQ multiplex PCR; TCRdb's copy has only in-frame clones and lacks some. Found here are 100,000 to 150,000 clones, 77% of them singletons; the top ten hold approximately 5.5%. The data are from a study of cytomegalovirus exposure and HLA in healthy donors. Study as a whole: There were roughly 80 million unique TCRs (from HLA-typed donors) in an early data release.

Trimming took 1 base from V and 0 from J, leaving 6 bases between them. CDR3 length equals 15 residues. Germline V gives CDR1 SEHNR, CDR2 FQNEAQ (reference sequence). Study findings and constraints: TCR beta sequences reportedly predicted most subjects' HLA-A and HLA-B alleles accurately.

The material sequenced was PBMCs. This sequence originates from a man younger than 35 in good health and CMV-seropositive. The genes are TRBV7-9 and TRBJ1-4; D not certain. In DNA form, the CDR3 reads TGTGCCAGCAGCTTAGGCACTTCAACTAATGAAAAACTGTTTTTT. This sequence encodes CASSLGTSTNEKLFF. Full variable domain (remainder filled in from reference TRBV7-9 and TRBJ1-4): DTGVSQNPRHKITKRGQNVTFRCDPISEHNRLYWYRQTLGQGPEFLTYFQNEAQLEKSRLLSDRFSAERPKGSFSTLEIQRTEQGDSAMYLCASSLGTSTNEKLFFGSGTQLSVL.